This T cell receptor (beta chain) was obtained from a study of shared clonotypes between healthy human individuals (dated by TCRdb to about 2020). Broadly, across the study: The cohort included three men and two women between 18 and 49 years of age. To increase sequencing depth and limit assay-specific biases, TCR repertoire library preparation and sequencing were carried out by different laboratories using diverse techniques. Per donor, three plates each were used for CD4 naive and CD4 memory, two for CD8 naive, and one for CD8 memory. Each donor's leukapheresis produced roughly between about 0.9 and 9.5 billion PBMCs. To estimate repertoire size and how much clonotypes are shared between individuals, the study performed deep sequencing of blood TCR repertoires from about five healthy adults.

As concerns this clone: Its target antigen remains unknown. No qualities accompany the bases; no much larger clone lies one base away.

Overall study outcomes, separate from this receptor: Naive subsets generally had larger estimated clonotype richness than memory subsets did. Sampling was restricted to blood, and TCR repertoires in tissues likely differ from the TCR repertoires found in blood. Across a handful of donors, approximately 5% of naive CD4, roughly 3.8% of naive CD8, approximately 2.5% of memory CD4, and 0.4% to 0.45% of memory CD8 clonotypes were shared. Because the study included only a small number of donors, the genetic and exposure-history diversity represented was limited. Pairwise subsampling led to the expectation that sequencing depth would affect the degree of clonotype sharing among donors. Incomplete sequencing was indicated by rarefaction of sorted-subset datasets, despite the large sequencing depth. Compared with non-shared clonotypes, the clonotypes found in all four sorted-subset donors had higher generation probabilities.

CDR1 and CDR2, looked up from the germline V gene, are MNHEY and SVGAGI. V is reduced by 0 bases and J by 7 bases, leaving a spacing of 13 bases between them. The CDR3 has 15 amino acids, counting the end cysteine and phenylalanine. Only CDR3 DNA is held: 45 bases, read in frame from base 1. Healthy HIV-negative adults with no recently reported acute infections or vaccinations were included as donors. Every donor was a Caucasian adult living in Nashville, Tennessee, USA. Magnetic negative selection was used to enrich CD4+ T cells, after which naive cells were positively selected on CD45RA and the negative fraction became the memory subset. Blood was collected by leukapheresis, and PBMCs were isolated by Ficoll-Histopaque density gradient centrifugation and then cryopreserved in liquid nitrogen vapor phase. Purity and quantity of every magnetically sorted T cell population were checked by analytical flow cytometry. From each sorted fraction, genomic DNA was isolated and quantified by UV absorbance on a Nanodrop 2000c.

Using the deep immunoSEQ assay, TCR CDR3 regions were amplified from genomic DNA by multiplex PCR. Extracted genomic DNA from each cell subset was distributed evenly across all wells of several immunoSEQ 96-well plates, and each plate was treated as a replicate. Each replicate PCR for sorted subsets received 150 to 250 ng genomic DNA, equal to about 29,000 T cell genomes. The purified libraries were quantified using a Qubit 3.0 fluorometer, sized with a Bioanalyzer 2100, and then quantified again using the KAPA Library Quantification kit. A separate single-read 150-cycle Illumina NextSeq 550 flow cell was used to sequence each immunoSEQ 96-well plate. Processing in the source paper ran as follows. Because the immunoSEQ output held only junctional sequences and lacked quality scores, the filtering could not match the filtering applied to full-length reads. To assign V/J genes and CDR3, sequences were annotated against IMGT germline references using PyIR, a Python wrapper for IgBLAST v1.9. Any read was removed if the V/J assignment was weak (E-value above 1e-6), the CDR3 was missing, or the read contained stop codons, out-of-frame junctions, or ambiguous translated residues. V3J clonotypes were defined as sequences sharing the same inferred V gene, J gene, and CDR3 amino acid sequence. Percentage overlap between repertoires was computed as shared unique clonotypes divided by the size of the smaller repertoire. Three approaches were used to assess repertoire richness: RTK rarefaction, the Chao1 estimator, and Recon v2.1 estimates of unobserved clonotypes. OLGA was used to compute generation probabilities for all TCRbeta clonotypes that the gDNA method yielded from a handful of donors. As stored in TCRdb, this immuneACCESS dataset retains in-frame rearrangements with V and J assigned. A fraction of the clones does not appear; measured against another copy, unresolved V genes explain less than half of the discrepancy, and the remainder lacks a known reason. V and J calls and clone size follow that table, whereas D and trimming were derived from the DNA. Within this sample are 2 million to 3 million clones, with roughly nine tenths of them counted one time only. The ten largest clones capture over 0.12% of the sample.

This sequence originates from a man aged 18 to 29 in good health. The sequenced sample consisted of naive CD4+ T cells sorted from blood. Taken with the paper, the label for cell subset or site translates to: CD45RA+ positively selected. This chain is built from TRBV6-5 and TRBJ2-1, with the identity of the D gene unclear. DNA sequence: TGTGCCAGCAGTTACTCGACGGCGGTAGGGAATGAGCAGTTCTTC. Its protein product is CASSYSTAVGNEQFF.